A single sample is the source of the 6 T cell receptor beta chains below, sequenced in a study of T cell responses to AZD1222 COVID-19 vaccine. Libraries were prepared by immunoSEQ multiplex PCR; TCRdb keeps only in-frame clonotypes and omits some of them. The profile shows about 190,000 clones, almost 95% of them singletons. The source was peripheral blood, collected on day 0 of AZD1222 vaccination. Receptor source: an adult in good health.

The V gene is TRBV28, the J gene TRBJ2-7, with D uncertain. The ends were cut back, 3 bases at V and 6 bases at J, with 6 bases in the middle. From germline, CDR1 is MDHEN and CDR2 SYDVKM. The length of the CDR3 is 11 residues. CDR3 bases: TGTGCCAGCAGTTTGTGGGGCGAGCAGTACTTC. It translates to CASSLWGEQYF.

The chain links TRBV2 to TRBJ1-3; D uncertain. CDR1 is SNHLY and CDR2 is FYNNEI in the germline V gene. V lost 4 bases, J lost 4 bases, and 8 bases lay in between. The CDR3 totals 13 residues. The CDR3: CASSVTAGNTIYF. Here the CDR3 DNA reads TGTGCCAGCAGTGTAACAGCGGGAAACACCATATATTTT.

The rearrangement links TRBV6-5 to TRBJ2-1, with 8 bases identical to TRBD2. The CDR3 covers 13 residues. V gave up 6 bases and J gave up 9 bases; unmatched junction bases: 7. From germline, CDR1 is MNHEY and CDR2 SVGAGI. The CDR3: CASRRWAGGEQFF. CDR3 coding DNA: TGTGCCAGCAGGCGGTGGGCGGGAGGTGAGCAGTTCTTC.

The genes are TRBV7-3 and TRBJ2-3; a possible D gene is TRBD2 (5 bases). In germline, CDR1 is SGHTA, CDR2 FQGTGA. The CDR3 length is 14 residues. V was cut by 4 bases and J by 7 bases, with 15 bases left in between. Here the CDR3 reads CASSSGVRGNTQYF. CDR3 sequence (DNA): TGTGCCAGCAGCTCTGGTGTCCGGGGAAATACGCAGTATTTT.

This sequence joins TRBV28 and TRBJ2-7, with 9 nucleotides matching TRBD1. The CDR3 loop spans 16 amino acids. Germline lookup yields CDR1 MDHEN and CDR2 SYDVKM. Trimming removed 6 bases from V and 7 bases from J; junction bases left unmatched: 16. CDR3 region: CASSSGTGLTMGEQYF. The CDR3 DNA follows: TGTGCCAGCAGCTCCGGGACAGGGCTCACAATGGGGGAGCAGTACTTC.

This sequence joins TRBV6-1 and TRBJ1-5, with a possible D match to TRBD1 (6 bases). This CDR3 has 16 amino acids. V was cut by 0 bases and J by 0 bases, with 9 bases left in between. The V gene's germline CDR1 is MNHNS and CDR2 SASEGT. The CDR3 protein is CASSEAGGHSNQPQHF. The CDR3 DNA reads TGTGCCAGCAGTGAAGCCGGGGGACATAGCAATCAGCCCCAGCATTTT.